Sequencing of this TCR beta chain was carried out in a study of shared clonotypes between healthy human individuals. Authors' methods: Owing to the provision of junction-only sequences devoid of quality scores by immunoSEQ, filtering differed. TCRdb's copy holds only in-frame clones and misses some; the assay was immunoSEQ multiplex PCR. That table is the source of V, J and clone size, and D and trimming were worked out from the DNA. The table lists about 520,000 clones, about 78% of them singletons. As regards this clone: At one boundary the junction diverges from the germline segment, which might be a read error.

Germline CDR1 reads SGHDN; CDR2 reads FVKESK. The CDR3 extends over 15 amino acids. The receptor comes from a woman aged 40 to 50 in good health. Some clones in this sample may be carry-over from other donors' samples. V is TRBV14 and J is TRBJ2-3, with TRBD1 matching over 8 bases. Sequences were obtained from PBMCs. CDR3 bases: TGTGCCAGCAGCAAGGACAGGGTAGGGTCAGATGCGCAGTATTTT. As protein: CASSKDRVGSDAQYF.